A selection of T cell receptor beta chains follows, all from one sample in a study of blood T cells in healthy people across ages. A single record per CDR3 protein comes from TCRdb applying MiXCR to the 5' RACE reads. The data contain about 1.4 million distinct CDR3 sequences, 45% to 70% of them singletons. Sequencing was done on a sample of blood. The source of these receptors is a man aged 18-30 years in good health. The CDR3 runs from the conserved cysteine through the conserved F or W. D genes are given only for firm matches. Rows give clone size only sometimes, using once, few, many, or a class for an expanded clone.

V: TRBV12-3/TRBV12-4; J: TRBJ1-6; D: TRBD1; size: -; DNA: TGTGCCAGCGCCCGGGACAGTTATTCACCCCTCCACTTT; CDR3: CASARDSYSPLHF
V: TRBV4-2; J: TRBJ2-1; D: TRBD2; size: -; DNA: TGTGCCAGCAGCCAAGCGAGCGGGAGTTGGAATGAGCAGTTCTTC; CDR3: CASSQASGSWNEQFF
V: TRBV10-3; J: TRBJ2-3; D: TRBD2; size: few; DNA: TGTGCCATCAGTCCTAGCGGAGACACAGATACGCAGTATTTT; CDR3: CAISPSGDTDTQYF
V: TRBV7-9; J: TRBJ1-4; D: TRBD1; size: -; DNA: TGTGCCAGCAGCTCCGACAGGGGGATTGAAAAACTGTTTTTT; CDR3: CASSSDRGIEKLFF
V: TRBV5-6; J: TRBJ2-7; D: TRBD2; size: -; DNA: TGTGCCAGCAGCCTATATACACGACTTGAGACTAGCTCCCACGAGCAGTACTTC; CDR3: CASSLYTRLETSSHEQYF
V: TRBV7-9; J: TRBJ2-3; D: TRBD2; size: -; DNA: TGTGCCAGCAGCTTAGGAGCGGGAGGGTCAGCAGATACGCAGTATTTT; CDR3: CASSLGAGGSADTQYF
V: TRBV25-1; J: TRBJ2-3; D: TRBD1; size: -; DNA: TGTGCCAGCAGTCAGACAGGGGGCGAGCATCAAGATACGCAGTATTTT; CDR3: CASSQTGGEHQDTQYF
V: TRBV4-2; J: TRBJ2-3; D: TRBD2; size: -; DNA: TGTGCCAGCAGCCAAGATTGGGGGGGGAGCACAGATACGCAGTATTTT; CDR3: CASSQDWGGSTDTQYF
V: TRBV7-2; J: TRBJ1-2; D: TRBD1; size: -; DNA: TGTGCCAGCAGCTTGACAGGGGGCGGCGATGGCTACACCTTC; CDR3: CASSLTGGGDGYTF
V: TRBV4-1; J: TRBJ1-3; D: -; size: -; DNA: TGCGCCAGCAGCCAAGGCTTCTCAATTGCTGGAAACACCATATATTTT; CDR3: CASSQGFSIAGNTIYF
V: TRBV7-2; J: TRBJ2-3; D: TRBD2; size: -; DNA: TGTGCCAGCAGCCCCCAAAGCGGGGGGGCCAGGGATACGCAGTATTTT; CDR3: CASSPQSGGARDTQYF
V: TRBV20-1; J: TRBJ1-6; D: -; size: -; DNA: TGCAGTGCTAGACCTGAATTAGCGGCGACACCCCTCCACTTT; CDR3: CSARPELAATPLHF
V: TRBV4-1; J: TRBJ2-3; D: -; size: -; DNA: TGCACCAGCAGCCACCCGGGACTGAGCACAGATACGCAGTATTTT; CDR3: CTSSHPGLSTDTQYF
V: TRBV5-1; J: TRBJ2-3; D: -; size: many; DNA: TGCGCCAGCAGTCGACGAACAGATACGCAGTATTTT; CDR3: CASSRRTDTQYF
V: TRBV29-1; J: TRBJ1-1; D: -; size: few; DNA: TGCAGCGTTGAACCCCGCCTCAGGGGCACTGAAGCTTTCTTT; CDR3: CSVEPRLRGTEAFF
V: TRBV6-1; J: TRBJ1-2; D: TRBD1; size: -; DNA: TGTGCCAGCAGTGAACTGACAGGGGACTATGGCTACACCTTC; CDR3: CASSELTGDYGYTF
V: TRBV12-3/TRBV12-4; J: TRBJ2-5; D: TRBD1; size: -; DNA: TGTGCCAGCAGTTCCGTCCCGGGACAGGGCCAAGAGACCCAGTACTTC; CDR3: CASSSVPGQGQETQYF
V: TRBV12-3/TRBV12-4; J: TRBJ2-3; D: TRBD2; size: -; DNA: TGTGCCAGCAGTTCGTCTAGCGGGAGGGCGTTGGGCACAGATACGCAGTATTTT; CDR3: CASSSSSGRALGTDTQYF
V: TRBV28; J: TRBJ1-2; D: TRBD1; size: -; DNA: TGTGCCAGCAGTTTAATGGGCGGACAGGGCGAGAATGGCTACACCTTC; CDR3: CASSLMGGQGENGYTF
V: TRBV7-9; J: TRBJ2-3; D: -; size: few; DNA: TGTGCCAGCAGCTCGACGAGGCATACGCAGTATTTT; CDR3: CASSSTRHTQYF
V: TRBV7-9; J: TRBJ1-1; D: -; size: few; DNA: TGTGCCAGCAGCTTGGTTGTGACTGAAGCTTTCTTT; CDR3: CASSLVVTEAFF
V: TRBV27; J: TRBJ2-1; D: TRBD1; size: -; DNA: TGTGCCAGCAGTTCCCGACAGGGGGCTGAGACCCAGTTCTTC; CDR3: CASSSRQGAETQFF
V: TRBV5-6; J: TRBJ1-1; D: -; size: -; DNA: TGTGCCAGCAGCTTCTCACGGCGGGGGAAGAACACTGAAGCTTTCTTT; CDR3: CASSFSRRGKNTEAFF
V: TRBV13; J: TRBJ2-1; D: -; size: -; DNA: TGTGCCAGCAGCTTAGGGGGCTCACACAATGAGCAGTTCTTC; CDR3: CASSLGGSHNEQFF
V: TRBV6-2/TRBV6-3; J: TRBJ2-1; D: TRBD1; size: few; DNA: TGTGCCAGCAGTACAACGGGACAGGGCTACAATGAGCAGTTCTTC; CDR3: CASSTTGQGYNEQFF
V: TRBV12-3/TRBV12-4; J: TRBJ2-7; D: -; size: few; DNA: TGTGCCAGCAGCCCCCGCGAGCGGAGCTCCTACGAGCAGTACTTC; CDR3: CASSPRERSSYEQYF
V: TRBV5-4; J: TRBJ2-4; D: -; size: -; DNA: TGTGCCAGCAGCGTTTTGGGGGGGCCACACATTCAGTACTTC; CDR3: CASSVLGGPHIQYF
V: TRBV29-1; J: TRBJ2-3; D: TRBD2; size: few; DNA: TGCAGCGTTTGGCTAGCGGGCTACAGCACAGATACGCAGTATTTT; CDR3: CSVWLAGYSTDTQYF
V: TRBV20-1; J: TRBJ2-6; D: -; size: -; DNA: TGCAGTGCTAGGCCCGGGTTACCTACTGGGGCCAACGTCCTGACTTTC; CDR3: CSARPGLPTGANVLTF
V: TRBV27; J: TRBJ2-7; D: -; size: -; DNA: TGTGCCAGCAGCCCATCTCTGGGGCCCTACGAGCAGTACTTC; CDR3: CASSPSLGPYEQYF
V: TRBV12-5; J: TRBJ1-2; D: -; size: -; DNA: TGTGCTAGTGGTTTGGACCCAGGGTGTGGCTACACCTTC; CDR3: CASGLDPGCGYTF
V: TRBV5-1; J: TRBJ2-1; D: -; size: few; DNA: TGCGCCAGCAGCTCACCGCCGCGGGAGCAGTTCTTC; CDR3: CASSSPPREQFF
V: TRBV13; J: TRBJ2-1; D: TRBD2; size: once; DNA: TGTGCCAGCAGCTTAGGGCGGGGGGGCCGGTTAGGGCAGTTCTTC; CDR3: CASSLGRGGRLGQFF